This TCR beta chain emerged from a study of OX40 agonist ivuxolimab in advanced cancers. Study overall: Patients enrolled in dose escalation were diagnosed with hepatocellular carcinoma, melanoma, renal cell or head and neck cancer. Aged 23 to 79 with a mean of approximately 57 years, they were about 83% male.

General study points: Clonal expansion from baseline to week 6 occurred in both CD4+ and CD8+ T cells. On average, CD8+ T cells showed a greater number of expanded clones than CD4+.

Repertoires were generated with immunoSEQ multiplex PCR, while TCRdb's copy carries only in-frame clones and drops some. This sample has 58,000 or so clones, with nearly 90% found just once. Remarks on this clone: Its antigen is not identified.

CDR1 MNHEY and CDR2 SMNVEV come from the germline V gene (reference sequence). The CDR3 extends over 17 amino acids. Trimming removed 0 bases at V and 5 bases at J, with 19 bases between. The chain carries TRBV27 and TRBJ2-5, with no clear D. Sequencing used CD4+ or CD8+ T cells sorted from blood, obtained in a trial of the OX40 agonist ivuxolimab. This clonotype was sampled from an adult with an advanced solid tumor such as melanoma, head and neck, liver or kidney cancer. The CDR3: CASSLSKGRSTDETQYF. The DNA of the CDR3 is TGTGCCAGCAGTTTATCGAAGGGCAGGTCGACCGACGAGACCCAGTACTTC.